These T cell receptor beta chains were read from a single sample in a study of T cell responses to AZD1222 COVID-19 vaccine. Produced via immunoSEQ multiplex PCR; TCRdb's table is partial and in-frame only. Of more than 110,000 clones listed, approximately 89% are singletons. The material sequenced was peripheral blood, taken on day 0 of AZD1222 vaccination. The receptors originated from an adult in good health. Both conserved end residues are part of each CDR3. The D gene is left open where the match is weak. Rows give clone size only sometimes, using once, few, many, or a class for an expanded clone.

>-|TRBD2|TRBJ2-5|TRBV5-8
CASSSLAGQGETQYF
TGTGCCAGCAGCTCATTAGCGGGGCAGGGAGAGACCCAGTACTTC
>-|TRBD1|TRBJ1-2|TRBV3-1/TRBV3-2
CASSHLDRGPGYTF
TGTGCCAGCAGCCACCTGGACAGGGGGCCTGGCTACACCTTC
>-|-|TRBJ2-1|TRBV9
CASSVGSGPNEQFF
TGTGCCAGCAGCGTAGGCTCAGGCCCAAATGAGCAGTTCTTC
>-|TRBD1|TRBJ2-2|TRBV28
CASRAGGANTGELFF
TGTGCCAGCAGGGCAGGGGGTGCGAACACCGGGGAGCTGTTTTTT
>-|-|TRBJ1-5|TRBV30
CAWSVGVMEPQHF
TGTGCCTGGAGTGTGGGTGTTATGGAGCCCCAGCATTTT
>-|-|TRBJ1-5|TRBV7-2
CASSLSGTLGGQPQHF
TGTGCCAGCAGCTTAAGCGGGACTCTGGGAGGGCAGCCCCAGCATTTT
>-|TRBD1|TRBJ1-6|TRBV13
CASSITGTGLILHF
TGTGCCAGCAGCATAACCGGGACAGGGCTCATACTCCACTTT
>once|-|TRBJ2-1|TRBV25-1
CASSGPGDYNEQFF
TGTGCCAGCAGTGGGCCCGGGGACTACAATGAGCAGTTCTTC
>-|TRBD1|TRBJ1-2|TRBV13
CASSLVLWDRDGHGYTF
TGTGCCAGCAGCTTAGTTTTGTGGGACAGGGACGGGCATGGCTACACCTTC
>-|-|TRBJ1-4|TRBV7-2
CASSHLLRGINEKLFF
TGTGCCAGCAGCCACCTACTGCGAGGAATTAATGAAAAACTGTTTTTT
>-|-|TRBJ1-2|TRBV2
CASRRDTNYGYTF
TGTGCCAGCAGACGGGACACTAACTATGGCTACACCTTC
>-|TRBD1|TRBJ1-1|TRBV11-1
CASRDRVRAEAFF
TGTGCCAGCAGGGACAGGGTGAGGGCTGAAGCTTTCTTT
>few|-|TRBJ1-3|TRBV24-1
CATVGPEGNTIYF
TGTGCCACCGTGGGGCCGGAAGGAAACACCATATATTTT
>-|TRBD2|TRBJ2-1|TRBV2
CASSGRGDEQFF
TGTGCCAGCAGTGGGCGGGGGGATGAGCAGTTCTTC
>-|-|TRBJ1-2|TRBV6-6
CASLGRTSGYTF
TGTGCCAGCCTAGGCAGGACGAGTGGCTACACCTTC
>-|-|TRBJ2-1|TRBV7-9
CAILGVSYNEQFF
TGTGCCATTTTGGGGGTATCCTACAATGAGCAGTTCTTC
>-|-|TRBJ1-3|TRBV5-6
CASSAPGGENTIYF
TGTGCCAGCAGCGCCCCGGGGGGCGAAAACACCATATATTTT
>once|TRBD1|TRBJ2-3|TRBV18
CASSPPGQGPSTDTQYF
TGTGCCAGCTCACCACCGGGACAGGGACCGAGCACAGATACGCAGTATTTT
>-|-|TRBJ2-5|TRBV2
CASSGDFQETQYF
TGTGCCAGCAGCGGGGACTTCCAAGAGACCCAGTACTTC
>once|-|TRBJ2-3|TRBV27
CASSLFLATDTQYF
TGTGCCAGCAGTTTATTCCTCGCCACAGATACGCAGTATTTT
>-|TRBD1|TRBJ1-2|TRBV5-4
CASSARTGPHLYGYTF
TGTGCCAGCAGCGCTCGGACAGGGCCACACCTTTATGGCTACACCTTC
>-|TRBD2|TRBJ2-1|TRBV4-1
CASSQDGTSGSSYNEQFF
TGCGCCAGCAGCCAAGATGGGACTAGCGGGAGCTCCTACAATGAGCAGTTCTTC
>-|-|TRBJ1-1|TRBV19
CASSMGWEAFF
TGTGCCAGTAGTATGGGCTGGGAAGCTTTCTTT
>-|-|TRBJ1-5|TRBV12-3/TRBV12-4
CASSLPGDGPQHF
TGTGCCAGCTCCCTCCCGGGGGATGGGCCCCAGCATTTT
>-|-|TRBJ1-2|TRBV28
CASSFGTLALTF
TGTGCCAGCAGTTTTGGAACACTCGCTCTCACCTTC
>-|-|TRBJ1-1|TRBV6-2/TRBV6-3
CASSYSGSDTEAFF
TGTGCCAGCAGTTACTCGGGTTCTGACACTGAAGCTTTCTTT
>-|TRBD2|TRBJ2-7|TRBV3-1/TRBV3-2
CASSSRGGGVTYEQYF
TGTGCCAGCAGCTCCCGCGGCGGGGGGGTAACCTACGAGCAGTACTTC
>-|-|TRBJ1-3|TRBV6-5
CASNHGGNTIYF
TGTGCCTCAAATCACGGGGGGAACACCATATATTTT
>-|TRBD2|TRBJ2-1|TRBV5-4
CASSFAGGRRPNEQFF
TGTGCCAGCAGCTTCGCGGGGGGGCGAAGACCCAATGAGCAGTTCTTC
>-|TRBD1|TRBJ2-7|TRBV27
CASRHRQGYEQYF
TGTGCCAGCAGACACCGACAGGGCTACGAGCAGTACTTC
>-|TRBD2|TRBJ2-3|TRBV13
CASSDRWAGGPSTDTQYF
TGTGCCAGCAGCGATAGATGGGCGGGAGGGCCTAGCACAGATACGCAGTATTTT
>-|TRBD2|TRBJ2-3|TRBV6-1
CASSELGGGAGTDTQYF
TGTGCCAGCAGTGAACTCGGCGGGGGGGCCGGGACAGATACGCAGTATTTT
>-|TRBD1|TRBJ1-3|TRBV5-1
CASSLPARGYSGNTIYF
TGCGCCAGCAGCTTGCCGGCCAGGGGGTACTCTGGAAACACCATATATTTT
>-|-|TRBJ2-1|TRBV27
CASSLRGKYNEQFF
TGTGCCAGCAGTTTACGGGGAAAATACAATGAGCAGTTCTTC
>-|TRBD1|TRBJ2-7|TRBV12-5
CASGPGQGSYEQYF
TGTGCTAGTGGTCCGGGACAGGGATCCTACGAGCAGTACTTC
>-|-|TRBJ2-2|TRBV11-2
CASSRRDMNTGELFF
TGTGCCAGCAGCCGCCGGGACATGAACACCGGGGAGCTGTTTTTT
>-|-|TRBJ1-5|TRBV27
CASAQSRNQPQHF
TGTGCCAGCGCGCAATCTCGGAATCAGCCCCAGCATTTT
>-|TRBD2|TRBJ2-1|TRBV30
CAWSGTSGYNEQFF
TGTGCCTGGAGTGGGACTAGCGGTTACAATGAGCAGTTCTTC
>-|TRBD1|TRBJ2-7|TRBV6-5
CASSPLTGAQYF
TGTGCCAGCAGTCCACTGACAGGGGCGCAGTACTTC
>once|-|TRBJ1-2|TRBV18
CASSPNLFGISNYGYTF
TGTGCCAGCTCACCAAATTTATTCGGTATTTCTAACTATGGCTACACCTTC
>-|TRBD2|TRBJ2-3|TRBV6-5
CASSLPAGGAADTQYF
TGTGCCAGCAGTTTGCCGGCGGGGGGGGCCGCAGATACGCAGTATTTT
>-|-|TRBJ2-7|TRBV28
CASALGTPYEQYF
TGTGCCAGCGCCCTCGGGACTCCCTACGAGCAGTACTTC